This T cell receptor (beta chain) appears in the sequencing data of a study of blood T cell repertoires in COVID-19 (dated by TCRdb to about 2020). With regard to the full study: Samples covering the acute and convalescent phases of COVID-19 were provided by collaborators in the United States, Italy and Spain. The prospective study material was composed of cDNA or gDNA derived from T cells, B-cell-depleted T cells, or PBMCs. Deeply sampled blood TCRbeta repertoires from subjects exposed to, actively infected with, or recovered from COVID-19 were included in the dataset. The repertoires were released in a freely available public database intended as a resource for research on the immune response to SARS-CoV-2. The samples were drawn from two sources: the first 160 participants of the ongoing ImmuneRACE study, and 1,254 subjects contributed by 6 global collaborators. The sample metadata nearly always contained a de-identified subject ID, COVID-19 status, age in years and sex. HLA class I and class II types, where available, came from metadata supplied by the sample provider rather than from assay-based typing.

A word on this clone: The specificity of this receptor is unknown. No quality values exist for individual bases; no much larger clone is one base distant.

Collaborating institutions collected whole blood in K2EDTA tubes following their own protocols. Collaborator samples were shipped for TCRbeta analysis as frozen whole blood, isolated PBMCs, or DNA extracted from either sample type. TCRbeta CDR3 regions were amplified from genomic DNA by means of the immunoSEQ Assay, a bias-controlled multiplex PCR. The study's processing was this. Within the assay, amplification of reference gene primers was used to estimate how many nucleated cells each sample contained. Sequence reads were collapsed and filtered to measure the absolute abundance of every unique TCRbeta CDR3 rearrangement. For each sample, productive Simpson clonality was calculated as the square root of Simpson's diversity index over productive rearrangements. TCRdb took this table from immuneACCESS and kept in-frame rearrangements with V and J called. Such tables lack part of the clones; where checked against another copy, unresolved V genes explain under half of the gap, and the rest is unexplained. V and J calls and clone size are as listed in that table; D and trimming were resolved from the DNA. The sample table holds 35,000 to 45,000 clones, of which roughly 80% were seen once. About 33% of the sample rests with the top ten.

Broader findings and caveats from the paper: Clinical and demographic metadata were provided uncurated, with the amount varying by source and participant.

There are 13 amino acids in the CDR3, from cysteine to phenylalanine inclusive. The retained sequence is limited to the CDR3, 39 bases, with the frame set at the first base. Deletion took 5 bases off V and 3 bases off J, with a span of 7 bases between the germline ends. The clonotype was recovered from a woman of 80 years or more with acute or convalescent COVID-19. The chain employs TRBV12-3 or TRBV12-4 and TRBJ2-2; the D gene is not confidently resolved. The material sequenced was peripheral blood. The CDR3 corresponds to CASSHTYTGELFF. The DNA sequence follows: TGTGCCAGCAGTCACACCTACACCGGGGAGCTGTTTTTT.